This T cell receptor beta chain appears in the sequencing data of a study of control samples from healthy donors and cancer patients. Libraries were prepared by immunoSEQ multiplex PCR; TCRdb keeps only in-frame clonotypes and omits some of them. The sample yields around 63,000 clones, 70% to 90% seen once. V trimming: 6 bases; J trimming: 0 bases; junction bases outside the gene matches: 7. Looked up from germline, CDR1 is SGDLS and CDR2 is YYNGEE. The CDR3 covers 16 residues. V usage is TRBV9 and J usage is TRBJ1-4, with 8 bases matching TRBD1. The receptor was isolated from a woman in her forties or fifties with head and neck cancer. Sequenced input: PBMCs. The CDR3 spells CASTRTGYATNEKLFF. CDR3 in DNA: TGTGCCAGCACCAGGACAGGGTATGCAACTAATGAAAAACTGTTTTTT.